This T cell receptor beta chain was documented in a study of shared clonotypes between healthy human individuals (dated by TCRdb to about 2020). For context, the study as a whole: The cohort included a few men and a couple of women between 18 and 49 years of age. To estimate repertoire size and how much clonotypes are shared between individuals, the study performed deep sequencing of blood TCR repertoires from roughly five healthy adults. Per donor, leukapheresis produced somewhere between about 0.94 and 9 billion PBMCs. To increase sequencing depth and limit assay-specific biases, different laboratories used diverse techniques to prepare libraries and sequence TCR repertoires. Beyond this particular receptor, the publication reports: Only blood was sampled, and tissue TCR repertoires likely differ from those in blood. Pairwise subsampling led to the expectation that sequencing depth would affect the degree of clonotype sharing among donors. The genetic and exposure-history diversity represented was limited by the small number of donors.

Using the deep immunoSEQ assay, TCR CDR3 regions were amplified from genomic DNA by multiplex PCR. Genomic DNA extracted from each cell subset was distributed evenly over all wells of several immunoSEQ 96-well plates, and each plate served as one replicate. Each replicate PCR for unsorted PBMC received about 0.3 ug genomic DNA, equal to approximately 30,000 T cell genomes. Ten immunoSEQ deep assay plates were used to sequence unsorted PBMC genomic DNA. Purified libraries were measured with a Qubit 3.0 fluorometer, size-checked on a Bioanalyzer 2100, and measured again with the KAPA Library Quantification kit. Every immunoSEQ 96-well plate was sequenced on a dedicated single-read 150-cycle Illumina NextSeq 550 flow cell. Per the original workflow: Because the immunoSEQ output held only junctional sequences and lacked quality scores, the filtering could not match the filtering applied to full-length reads. Sequences were annotated with PyIR, a Python wrapper for IgBLAST v1.9, using IMGT germline references to assign V/J genes and CDR3. Reads with weak V/J assignments (E-value above 1e-6), missing CDR3, stop codons, out-of-frame junctions, or ambiguous translated residues were removed. V3J clonotypes were defined as sequences sharing an identical inferred V gene, J gene, and CDR3 amino acid sequence. To compute the percentage overlap between repertoires, the number of shared unique clonotypes was divided by the size of the smaller repertoire. Three approaches were used to assess repertoire richness: RTK rarefaction, the Chao1 estimator, and Recon v2.1 estimates of unobserved clonotypes. TCRdb provides this immuneACCESS table in a form limited to in-frame rearrangements. Some clones are lacking; in checked studies, under half of them reflect an unresolved V gene, and why the rest are absent is not known. V and J calls and clone size are those listed in that table; D and trimming were worked out from the DNA. This sample has about 490,000 clones in its table, and more than 75% of those were observed once. The ten largest clones represent about 11% of the sample.

Reading the germline V gene gives CDR1 SGHTA and CDR2 FQGNSA. The CDR3, cysteine through phenylalanine, is 15 amino acids long. The retained sequence is limited to the CDR3, 45 bases, with the frame set at the first base. Compared with germline, V lacks 1 base and J lacks 2 bases; bases without a gene match: 3. Details on this clone: Its recognized antigen is unknown. No base quality information exists; no much larger clone differs at one position.

The donors were healthy, HIV-negative adults who had no recently reported acute infections or vaccinations. All donors were Caucasian adults living in Nashville, Tennessee, USA. For unsorted samples, 90 million or so PBMCs were counted and genomic DNA was extracted with the QIAamp DNA Blood Mini kit. Blood was collected by leukapheresis, and PBMCs were isolated by Ficoll-Histopaque density gradient centrifugation and then cryopreserved in liquid nitrogen vapor phase. The receptor was derived from a woman aged 40 to 49 in good health. Some clones in this sample may be carry-over from other donors' samples. The chain links TRBV7-2 with TRBJ2-3, and TRBD1 aligns with 7 junction nucleotides. The sample was PBMCs. The CDR3 region: CASSLDRGTTDTQYF. Here is the DNA: TGTGCCAGCAGCTTAGACAGGGGAACCACAGATACGCAGTATTTT.